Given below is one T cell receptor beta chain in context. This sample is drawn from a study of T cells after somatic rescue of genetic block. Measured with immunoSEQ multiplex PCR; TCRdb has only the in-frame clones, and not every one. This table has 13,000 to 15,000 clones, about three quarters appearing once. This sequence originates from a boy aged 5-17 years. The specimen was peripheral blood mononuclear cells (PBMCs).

For the CDR3, the DNA is TGTGGAGGAAGTAGGCAGGGTAGGACCGGGGAGCTGTTTTTT. Residues: CGGSRQGRTGELFF. The chain carries TRBV6-4 and TRBJ2-2; maybe TRBD1 (5 bases). CDR1 is MRHNA, CDR2 SNTAGT, per germline. This CDR3 region has 14 residues.